Measured by frequency, the clone carrying this TCR beta chain is medium-sized (0.01 to 0.1%). Its antigen is undetermined. This sample was included in a study of CXCR3-negative and CXCR3-positive naive CD8 T cells. Carrying UMI labels, the TRB cDNA libraries were prepared through 5' RACE. TCRdb processed the 5' RACE reads again and assigns one entry to each CDR3 protein, with no DNA. This repertoire comprises 4,500 to 6,000 distinct CDR3 sequences; its ten largest clones make up about 1.7%. Broader study findings: CD5 surface expression was similar among naive subsets, and TCR strength was estimated by inference from TRB CDR3 properties. The TRBV-TRBJ usage of naive CXCR3-negative and CXCR3-positive cells was similar, but that of memory cells differed. For CXCR3-positive naive cells, TRB CDR3s were more hydrophobic than those of CXCR3-negative naive cells.

The CDR3 length is 18 residues. Germline loops: CDR1 SQVTM, CDR2 ANQGSEA. Sequencing was done on a sample of naive CXCR3+ CD8+ T cells from blood. This sample's subset: CD45RO-CCR7+CD27+CD95- naive CD8+ T cells expressing CXCR3 (TNR3+). The V call is TRBV29-1, the J call TRBJ1-4; TCRdb's D call of TRBD1 is untestable without DNA. This sequence originates from a human donor in good health. Some clones in this sample may be carry-over from other donors' samples. Here the CDR3 reads CSARQGDLSPATNEKLFF.